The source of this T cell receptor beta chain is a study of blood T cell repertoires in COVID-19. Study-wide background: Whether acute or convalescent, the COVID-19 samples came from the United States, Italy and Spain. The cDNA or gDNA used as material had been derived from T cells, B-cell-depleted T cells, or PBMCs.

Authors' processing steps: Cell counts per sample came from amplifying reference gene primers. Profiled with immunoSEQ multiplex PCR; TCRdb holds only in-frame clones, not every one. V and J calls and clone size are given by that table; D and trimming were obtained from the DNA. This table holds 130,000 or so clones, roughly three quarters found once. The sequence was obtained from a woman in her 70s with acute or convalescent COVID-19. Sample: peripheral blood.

CDR3 sequence reads: CASSLEGAGSSGNTIYF. The DNA of the CDR3 is TGTGCCAGCAGCTTAGAGGGGGCAGGCAGCTCTGGAAACACCATATATTTT. The genes are TRBV7-8 and TRBJ1-3; TRBD1 aligns across 7 bases. This CDR3 is built from 17 residues. Germline CDR1 is SGHVS and CDR2 is FQNEAQ. J lost 0 bases, V lost 1 base, and 6 bases had no gene match. Supplemented by reference TRBV7-8 and TRBJ1-3, the full variable domain reads GAGVSQSPRYKVAKRGQDVALRCDPISGHVSLFWYQQALGQGPEFLTYFQNEAQLDKSGLPSDRFFAERPEGSVSTLKIQRTQQEDSAVYLCASSLEGAGSSGNTIYFGEGSWLTVV.